This TCR beta chain was found in a study of CD8+CD57+ T cells in acquired aplastic anemia. All patients picked for sequencing had shown, by flow cytometry, an expansion of CD8+CD57+ cells. Sampling of blood occurred while the patients had still received no therapy. As regards this clonotype: What it binds is not known.

TCR beta VDJ and CDR3 profiling used genomic DNA as template. TCRdb called the reads again in MiXCR, with one record for every CDR3 protein. The data contain hundreds of thousands of distinct CDR3 sequences, over 25% of them seen just once; the ten biggest clones take up 0.82%. Notes on the study in general: Statistical testing detected no significant gap in CD8+ Simpson's diversity between patients and controls.

This receptor was taken from a human donor with aplastic anemia. Sample: sorted CD4+, CD8+, or CD8+CD57+ T cells (not recorded which) from PBMCs.

CDR3 in DNA: TGTGCCAGCAGCCAGGCCGGGACTGCTCAAGAGACCCAGTACTTC. This translates into CASSQAGTAQETQYF. The chain has TRBV4-2 and TRBJ2-5; perhaps TRBD2 as D (6 bases). Trimming took off 3 bases at V and 2 bases at J, with 13 bases between the two ends. The V gene's germline CDR1 is LGHNA and CDR2 YNFKEQ. The CDR3 loop spans 15 amino acids.